The next 24 T cell receptor beta chains were all read from a single sample in a study of PD-L1 blockade in urothelial cancer. As to time point: peripheral blood 6 weeks after treatment start. TCRdb's table, derived via immunoSEQ multiplex PCR, lists solely in-frame clones and lacks some. The table has roughly 29,000 clones, around four fifths seen once. The source material was PBMCs, sampled around atezolizumab (anti-PD-L1) treatment. The receptors were gathered from a man between 65 and 85 years old with urothelial cancer.

The rearrangement uses TRBV12-5 and TRBJ2-4, with TRBD1 matching 9 bases. Germline trimming cut 5 bases from V and 4 bases from J; bases unmatched to any gene: 3. Germline lookup yields CDR1 LGHNT and CDR2 FRNRAP. There are 14 residues in the CDR3. CDR3 DNA: TGTGCTAGTGGTCTCGGACAGGGGAAAAACATTCAGTACTTC. Its translation is CASGLGQGKNIQYF.

The chain uses TRBV19 and TRBJ2-6, with D unresolved. This CDR3 spans 14 amino acids. V lost 6 bases to trimming and J lost 0 bases, with 6 bases between them. CDR1 is LNHDA and CDR2 is SQIVND in the germline V gene (reference sequence). CDR3 residues: CASREFSGANVLTF. The DNA for the CDR3 is TGTGCCAGTAGAGAGTTCTCTGGGGCCAACGTCCTGACTTTC.

The rearrangement joins TRBV6-1 to TRBJ2-7; 8 bases match TRBD2. Trimming removed 3 bases from V and 3 bases from J; junction bases left unmatched: 4. Per germline, CDR1 MNHNS and CDR2 SASEGT. This CDR3 is built from 14 residues. CDR3 amino acids: CASSDQRESYEQYF. The CDR3 region has the DNA TGTGCCAGCAGTGACCAGCGGGAGAGCTACGAGCAGTACTTC.

The genes are TRBV27 and TRBJ1-2; TRBD1 agrees at 7 bases. The CDR3 has 15 amino acids. With 5 bases clipped from V and 8 bases from J, the junction kept 14 bases outside the gene matches. CDR1 and CDR2 from the germline V gene are MNHEY and SMNVEV (reference sequence). The CDR3 protein is CASSRKDRPLGGYTF. CDR3 in DNA: TGTGCCAGCAGTAGAAAGGACAGGCCCTTAGGGGGCTACACCTTC.

In this sample, this clone turned up a few times. The chain has TRBV2 and TRBJ1-1; D is ambiguous. Looked up from germline, CDR1 is SNHLY and CDR2 is FYNNEI. The V end was cut by 7 bases, the J end by 1 base, with 16 bases between. This CDR3 region has 15 residues. Written as DNA, the CDR3 is TGTGCCAGCACCTTACGATCAAGACAGAACACTGAAGCTTTCTTT. It translates to CASTLRSRQNTEAFF.

The V call is TRBV10-3, the J call TRBJ2-3; TRBD2 matches 9 bases. Germline trimming cut 10 bases from V and 1 base from J; bases unmatched to any gene: 9. CDR3 length equals 15 residues. The V gene's germline CDR1 is ENHRY and CDR2 SYGVKD. The CDR3 region is CATVAGEVGTDTQYF. CDR3 coding DNA: TGTGCCACCGTAGCGGGAGAAGTTGGCACAGATACGCAGTATTTT.

The rearrangement links TRBV5-1 to TRBJ2-3; 7 bases fit TRBD1. Germline loops: CDR1 SGHRS, CDR2 YFSETQ. The CDR3 length is 16 residues. V was pared by 0 bases and J by 2 bases, with 6 bases of the junction left unmatched. For the CDR3, the DNA is TGCGCCAGCAGCTTGGGGACAGGTCGGACCACAGATACGCAGTATTTT. Its protein product is CASSLGTGRTTDTQYF.

This clone came up once. V is TRBV7-9 and J is TRBJ1-1, with D tentatively TRBD1 (6 bases). V lost 1 base and J 3 bases, leaving 18 bases between the germline ends. The germline V gene encodes CDR1 SEHNR and CDR2 FQNEAQ (reference sequence). The CDR3 loop spans 17 amino acids. The CDR3 region is CASSLVVGAGGDTEAFF. The CDR3 nucleotides are TGTGCCAGCAGCTTAGTCGTGGGGGCGGGAGGGGACACTGAAGCTTTCTTT.

This clone was counted once. The gene calls are TRBV5-1 and TRBJ1-1, with 7 positions matching TRBD1. With 0 bases clipped from V and 1 base from J, the junction kept 3 bases outside the gene matches. Germline loops: CDR1 SGHRS, CDR2 YFSETQ. The CDR3 length is 15 residues. The CDR3 here is CASSLGGTANTEAFF. CDR3 bases: TGCGCCAGCAGCTTGGGGGGGACAGCGAACACTGAAGCTTTCTTT.

The chain couples TRBV5-1 to TRBJ1-2, with 10 nucleotides matching TRBD1. The germline V gene has CDR1 SGHRS and CDR2 YFSETQ. V trimming: 6 bases; J trimming: 7 bases; junction bases outside the gene matches: 9. This CDR3 comprises 14 residues. This CDR3 is CASTLGTGESGYTF. CDR3 DNA: TGCGCCAGCACCCTTGGGACAGGGGAGAGTGGCTACACCTTC.

The rearrangement uses TRBV7-9 and TRBJ1-1, with D maybe TRBD1 (5 bases). Trimming removed 6 bases at V and 1 base at J, with 9 bases between. The CDR3 has 13 residues. The germline CDR1 and CDR2 sequences are SEHNR and FQNEAQ (reference sequence). This CDR3 reads CASSSTGNTEAFF. The CDR3 DNA follows: TGTGCCAGCAGTTCAACAGGGAACACTGAAGCTTTCTTT. Variable domain in full (rest from reference TRBV7-9 and TRBJ1-1): DTGVSQNPRHKITKRGQNVTFRCDPISEHNRLYWYRQTLGQGPEFLTYFQNEAQLEKSRLLSDRFSAERPKGSFSTLEIQRTEQGDSAMYLCASSSTGNTEAFFGQGTRLTVV.

This clone has only a few counts. The genes are TRBV6-1 and TRBJ2-1; no reliable D call. This CDR3 has 15 residues. Germline values: CDR1 MNHNS, CDR2 SASEGT. V was shortened by 2 bases and J by 2 bases, with 10 bases between the two germline ends. The CDR3 region has the DNA TGTGCCAGCAGTGAAACGGTTAGCCCCTACAATGAGCAGTTCTTC. The encoded protein is CASSETVSPYNEQFF.

V usage is TRBV7-8 and J usage is TRBJ2-1; D uncertain. Trimming shortened V by 1 base and J by 5 bases, and 12 bases separated the two germline ends. CDR3 length: 15 amino acids. Germline CDR1 reads SGHVS; CDR2 reads FQNEAQ. The CDR3 sequence: CASSLGRVRHNEQFF. The CDR3 DNA follows: TGTGCCAGCAGCTTAGGTCGGGTGCGGCACAATGAGCAGTTCTTC.

The rearrangement joins TRBV18 to TRBJ2-7; 11 bases fit TRBD1. Per the germline V gene, CDR1 is KGHSH and CDR2 is LQKENI. V dropped 3 bases and J dropped 2; count of bases not matched to a gene: 3. The CDR3 totals 15 residues. CDR3 sequence reads: CASSPGQGVTYEQYF. In nucleotides, the CDR3 is TGTGCCAGCTCACCGGGACAGGGGGTAACCTACGAGCAGTACTTC.

V usage is TRBV19 and J usage is TRBJ2-3; possibly TRBD2 for D (6 bases). V was shortened by 7 bases and J by 1 base, with 12 bases between the two germline ends. Germline V lookup: CDR1 LNHDA, CDR2 SQIVND (reference sequence). This CDR3 contains 14 residues. The CDR3 protein is CASTQGEGTDTQYF. The CDR3 bases are TGTGCCAGTACTCAAGGGGAGGGCACAGATACGCAGTATTTT. Variable domain in full (rest from reference TRBV19 and TRBJ2-3): DGGITQSPKYLFRKEGQNVTLSCEQNLNHDAMYWYRQDPGQGLRLIYYSQIVNDFQKGDIAEGYSVSREKKESFPLTVTSAQKNPTAFYLCASTQGEGTDTQYFGPGTRLTVL.

The chain uses TRBV7-2 and TRBJ2-3, with TRBD2 matching 14 bases. Trimming removed 1 base from V and 0 bases from J; junction bases left unmatched: 6. Germline values: CDR1 SGHTA, CDR2 FQGNSA. This CDR3 contains 19 residues. As DNA, the CDR3 is TGTGCCAGCAGCTTAGTGTCGGGGACTAGCGGGGGTAGCACAGATACGCAGTATTTT. Residues: CASSLVSGTSGGSTDTQYF.

The rearrangement joins TRBV6-5 to TRBJ2-7; perhaps TRBD2 as D (6 bases). In germline, CDR1 is MNHEY, CDR2 SVGAGI. Trimming pared 6 bases from V and 5 bases from J, leaving 17 bases between. The CDR3 is 14 residues long. This chain's CDR3 is CASRGVAGKNEQYF. The CDR3 DNA reads TGTGCCAGCAGAGGGGTCGCGGGAAAAAACGAGCAGTACTTC.

This chain links TRBV5-6 with TRBJ1-2, with D possibly being TRBD1 (5 bases). Germline assignment: CDR1 SGHDT and CDR2 YYEEEE. The CDR3 loop spans 14 amino acids. Trimming took off 0 bases at V and 7 bases at J, with 13 bases between the two ends. The CDR3 spells CASSLGQRTGGYTF. The CDR3 DNA reads TGTGCCAGCAGCTTGGGACAGAGAACTGGTGGCTACACCTTC.

The chain carries TRBV7-9 and TRBJ2-3; D is ambiguous. The CDR3 runs 14 residues. V lost 0 bases, J lost 7 bases, and 11 bases lay in between. Germline V gene lookup returns CDR1 SEHNR and CDR2 FQNEAQ (reference sequence). The CDR3 loop reads CASSLASTSNTQYF. Here the CDR3 DNA reads TGTGCCAGCAGCTTAGCGTCGACTTCAAATACGCAGTATTTT.

V and J are TRBV5-8 and TRBJ2-5; a possible D gene is TRBD1 (6 bases). Germline V gene sequence: CDR1 SGHTS, CDR2 YDEGEE. Trimming stripped 1 base from V and 0 bases from J, with 13 bases between. The CDR3 length is 16 residues. CDR3 sequence: CASSLTGQPYQETQYF. Written as DNA, the CDR3 is TGTGCCAGCAGCTTGACGGGACAACCGTACCAAGAGACCCAGTACTTC.

This clone showed up just once. The chain links TRBV9 to TRBJ2-3; TRBD1 agrees at 10 bases. Per germline, CDR1 SGDLS and CDR2 YYNGEE. After removal of 3 bases from V and 0 bases from J, the junction contained 4 bases not matched to a gene. The CDR3 extends over 16 amino acids. The CDR3 DNA reads TGTGCCAGCAGCGCACGACAGGGGGCTAGCACAGATACGCAGTATTTT. Translating gives CASSARQGASTDTQYF.

The chain has TRBV5-1 and TRBJ2-5; 16 nucleotides match TRBD2. Trimming at V came to 7 bases and at J to 4 bases, leaving 7 bases not matched to a gene. The germline V gene has CDR1 SGHRS and CDR2 YFSETQ. This CDR3 region has 16 residues. The CDR3 spells CASSTGLAGGGETQYF. Written as DNA, the CDR3 is TGCGCCAGCTCCACGGGACTAGCGGGGGGGGGAGAGACCCAGTACTTC.

V usage is TRBV27 and J usage is TRBJ2-7, with no clear D. The CDR3 runs to 8 residues. Deletions cut 7 bases from V and 10 bases from J, with 5 bases between. Germline CDR1 is MNHEY and CDR2 is SMNVEV (reference sequence). CDR3 in DNA: TGTGCCAGCATAGCCCAGTACTTC. Translating it yields CASIAQYF.

This clone was found once. The CDR3 DNA follows: TGTGCCAGCAGCTTAGCAGGGGGCGAAGAGACCCAGTACTTC. Translated: CASSLAGGEETQYF. V is TRBV11-1 and J is TRBJ2-5; 7 bases fit TRBD1. The CDR3 has 14 residues. J was trimmed by 3 bases and V by 0 bases; bases with no gene match: 1. Germline-derived CDR1 and CDR2 are SGHAT and FQDESV (reference sequence).